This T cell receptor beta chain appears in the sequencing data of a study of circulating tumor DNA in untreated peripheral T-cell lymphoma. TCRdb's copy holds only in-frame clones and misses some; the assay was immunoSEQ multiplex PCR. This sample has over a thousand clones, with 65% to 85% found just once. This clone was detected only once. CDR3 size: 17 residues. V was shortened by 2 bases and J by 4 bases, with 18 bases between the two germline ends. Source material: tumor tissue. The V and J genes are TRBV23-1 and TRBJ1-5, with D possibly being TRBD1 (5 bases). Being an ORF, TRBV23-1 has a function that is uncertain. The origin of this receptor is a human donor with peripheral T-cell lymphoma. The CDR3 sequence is CASSQQTSPEGNQPQHF. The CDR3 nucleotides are TGCGCCAGCAGTCAACAAACCTCTCCGGAGGGGAATCAGCCCCAGCATTTT.